The 2 T cell receptor beta chains reported below all come from one sample, sequenced in a study of identical twins. TCRdb re-analysed the 5' RACE reads in MiXCR, keeping a single row per CDR3 protein. The table shows 1.5 million to 2 million distinct CDR3 sequences, with around 29% occurring only once. The sample taken for sequencing was cord blood. These receptors came from a newborn girl in good health.

The V and J genes are TRBV10-3 and TRBJ2-7; 9 bases align to TRBD1. Losses at the gene ends were 5 bases for V and 2 bases for J; bases not matched to a gene: 4. Germline V CDR1 and CDR2: ENHRY, SYGVKD. The CDR3 runs to 14 residues. The CDR3 nucleotides are TGTGCCATCAGTAGACAGGGGGATACCTACGAGCAGTACTTC. Its translation: CAISRQGDTYEQYF.

This chain links TRBV27 with TRBJ1-4, with 8 bases lining up with TRBD1. This CDR3 region has 15 residues. Germline V gene data show CDR1 as MNHEY and CDR2 as SMNVEV (reference sequence). V was clipped by 5 bases and J by 5 bases; unmatched bases: 7. Here the CDR3 reads CASSERQGKNEKLFF. CDR3 DNA sequence: TGTGCCAGCAGTGAGAGACAGGGGAAAAATGAAAAACTGTTTTTT.